Presented here are 6 T cell receptor beta chains from one specimen sequenced in a study of vaccination and CD4 T cells after COVID-19. Their specific antigens are unknown. At the Johns Hopkins FTIC core, DNA taken from cultured CD4+ T cells was sequenced by way of the Oncomine TCR Beta short-read assay. TCRdb reanalysed the PCR reads using MiXCR and keeps one entry per CDR3 protein. The sample lists about 14,000 distinct CDR3 sequences, roughly 29% seen once, with roughly a fifth in the top ten. Documented treatment: roughly 10-day PBMC culture with coronavirus spike peptide pools or control peptides (ViraFEST assay). The sample comprised cultured CD4+ T cells from blood. These receptor sequences come from a human donor with COVID-19.

The chain is built from TRBV6-5 and TRBJ2-7; the match to TRBD1 covers 9 bases. The V gene end was trimmed by 0 bases and the J gene end by 2 bases; junction bases not matched to a gene: 2. This CDR3 contains 15 residues. The germline CDR1 and CDR2 sequences are MNHEY and SVGAGI. The CDR3: CASSYSGTGTYEQYF. The CDR3 DNA is TGTGCCAGCAGTTACTCCGGGACAGGGACCTACGAGCAGTACTTC.

This clonotype was detected only a few times. The V and J genes are TRBV2 and TRBJ2-5, with 7 bases that match TRBD2. The junction had 10 bases not matched to a gene; V was cut back by 10 bases and J by 5 bases. Per germline, CDR1 SNHLY and CDR2 FYNNEI. This CDR3 is 13 amino acids long. Here the CDR3 DNA reads TGTGCCACCAGATATAGGGAGGGGGAGACCCAGTACTTC. This translates into CATRYREGETQYF.

V gene TRBV20-1 combines with J gene TRBJ2-6; 7 bases line up with TRBD1. This CDR3 contains 16 residues. Germline-derived CDR1 and CDR2 are DFQATT and SNEGSKA (reference sequence). After removal of 2 bases from V and 0 bases from J, the junction contained 4 bases not matched to a gene. In nucleotides, the CDR3 is TGCAGTGCTAGACCAGGGGGAGACTCTGGGGCCAACGTCCTGACTTTC. Protein: CSARPGGDSGANVLTF.

This clonotype was detected a few times. This rearrangement joins TRBV15 to TRBJ2-7, with 11 bases aligning to TRBD1. CDR3 length: 15 residues. Germline trimming cut 1 base from V and 4 bases from J; bases unmatched to any gene: 3. CDR1 is LNHNV, CDR2 YYDKDF, per germline (reference sequence). The CDR3 DNA follows: TGTGCCACCAGCAGAGCCGGGACAGGGGGTTACGAGCAGTACTTC. Amino acid sequence: CATSRAGTGGYEQYF.

V usage is TRBV7-2 and J usage is TRBJ2-6; D ambiguous. V was pared by 3 bases and J by 2 bases, with 5 bases between. This CDR3 comprises 14 residues. Germline V gene lookup returns CDR1 SGHTA and CDR2 FQGNSA. CDR3 loop: CASSLRAGANVLTF. The CDR3 DNA follows: TGTGCCAGCAGCTTGAGAGCTGGGGCCAACGTCCTGACTTTC.

This clonotype was detected only a few times. The chain employs TRBV7-8 and TRBJ2-7; D gene uncertain. The CDR3 consists of 14 residues. Trimming stripped 1 base from V and 2 bases from J, with 9 bases between. Germline V gives CDR1 SGHVS, CDR2 FQNEAQ. The CDR3 coding sequence is TGTGCCAGCAGCTTAGGTCACAGCACCTACGAGCAGTACTTC. Translating it yields CASSLGHSTYEQYF.